What follows describes a single T cell receptor (beta chain). Antigen specificity is unknown. Germline V gene lookup returns CDR1 MGHRA and CDR2 YSYEKL. The CDR3 sequence is 14 residues long. J was trimmed by 11 bases and V by 1 base; bases with no gene match: 5. The assay was immunoSEQ multiplex PCR, and TCRdb's table has in-frame clones only and misses some. This sample has some 110,000 clones, with about nine tenths found just once. This record belongs to a study of T cell clones after liver transplantation. Study at large: A pre-transplant mixed lymphocyte reaction with TCRbeta sequencing defined graft-donor-reactive clones followed in post-transplant blood. Until 12-24 months post-transplant, subjects got standard immunosuppression and no induction. Study-level points and caveats: Circulating graft-donor-reactive CD4 TCRbeta sequences fell significantly post-transplant in most of the 8 subjects.

This specimen was CD4+ T cells from blood, taken 12 months after liver transplant. This clonotype originated in a human patient who received a liver transplant. Some T cells may trace back to the graft donor. This chain uses TRBV4-1 with TRBJ1-1, with 12 nucleotides matching TRBD1. The CDR3 protein is CASSQVPGQGAAFF. CDR3 DNA sequence: TGCGCCAGCAGCCAAGTACCGGGACAGGGGGCGGCTTTCTTT.